This TCR beta chain was captured by sequencing in a study of T cells in Graves' hyperthyroidism and ophthalmopathy. With respect to this clonotype: Germline is not matched at one junction end, which may reflect a read error.

The CDR3 sequence is 11 residues long. Germline values: CDR1 KGHSH, CDR2 LQKENI. RNA transcripts were the template for amplifying TCR beta CDR3 regions. RT-PCR in the first round (using the HTBI primer set) targeted the TCR CDR3. TCRdb reprocessed the multiplex PCR reads via MiXCR and lists one record per CDR3 protein. Here the sample spans almost 350,000 distinct CDR3 sequences, roughly 18% being singletons. For ophthalmopathy patients, the Clinical Activity Score was at least 3 and the NOSPECS grade at least 4; duration was under 3 months. Input material: blood. The receptor was isolated from a woman aged 40 to 50 with Graves' ophthalmopathy. V and J are TRBV18 and TRBJ1-1; D unresolved. Here the CDR3 reads CACSRDTEAFF. The DNA for the CDR3 is TGTGCCTGCTCACGAGACACTGAAGCTTTCTTT.